Below are 14 T cell receptor beta chains sequenced from a single sample in a study of T cell changes during pregnancy in multiple sclerosis. The protocol was immunoSEQ multiplex PCR, while the TCRdb copy is restricted to in-frame clones and leaves out a portion. The data show nearly 110,000 clones, about 90% seen once. The sequenced sample was peripheral blood, obtained before pregnancy. Receptors were obtained from a female donor with multiple sclerosis, enrolled in a pregnancy study.

The chain recombines TRBV18 with TRBJ2-3; D might be TRBD2 (6 bases). Between the trimmed V and J ends, which lost 0 bases and 4 bases, there was a span of 11 bases. Germline V gene data show CDR1 as KGHSH and CDR2 as LQKENI. The CDR3 length is 15 residues. For the CDR3, the DNA is TGTGCCAGCTCACCACCGGGGGGTGGGGCAGATACGCAGTATTTT. Its translation is CASSPPGGGADTQYF.

This chain joins TRBV19 and TRBJ1-1; 9 bases are shared with TRBD1. J gave up 1 base and V 6 bases, and 0 bases lay outside the gene matches. Germline values: CDR1 LNHDA, CDR2 SQIVND (reference sequence). The CDR3 is made up of 13 amino acids. The DNA of the CDR3 is TGTGCCAGTAGGGACAGGGGGAACACTGAAGCTTTCTTT. This encodes CASRDRGNTEAFF.

The V gene is TRBV18, the J gene TRBJ2-2; D is ambiguous. The CDR3 runs to 14 residues. V lost 0 bases and J 5 bases, leaving 7 bases between the germline ends. The germline gives CDR1 KGHSH, CDR2 LQKENI. DNA of the CDR3: TGTGCCAGCTCACCACCGGCTAGAACCGGGGAGCTGTTTTTT. This codes for CASSPPARTGELFF. Looking up the rest from reference TRBV18 and TRBJ2-2 gives the full variable domain: NAGVMQNPRHLVRRRGQEARLRCSPMKGHSHVYWYRQLPEEGLKFMVYLQKENIIDESGMPKERFSAEFPKEGPSILRIQQVVRGDSAAYFCASSPPARTGELFFGEGSRLTVL.

The chain couples TRBV10-3 to TRBJ1-1; 8 bases align to TRBD1. CDR3 length: 15 amino acids. Trimming took 1 base from V and 3 from J; bases not matched to a gene: 4. Germline V gene lookup returns CDR1 ENHRY and CDR2 SYGVKD. CDR3 sequence: CAISELAGQDTEAFF. The CDR3 DNA is TGTGCCATCAGTGAGTTGGCGGGACAGGACACTGAAGCTTTCTTT.

This chain links TRBV7-3 with TRBJ2-3, with 8 bases fitting TRBD2. Trimming at V came to 3 bases and at J to 0 bases, leaving 5 bases not matched to a gene. Germline CDR1 is SGHTA and CDR2 is FQGTGA. The CDR3 length is 16 residues. This CDR3 is CASSFLAGTSTDTQYF. The CDR3 DNA is TGTGCCAGCAGCTTCTTAGCGGGGACTAGCACAGATACGCAGTATTTT.

This clone is a singleton in its sample. The rearrangement joins TRBV9 to TRBJ2-1, with 12 bases matching TRBD2. Germline-derived CDR1 and CDR2 are SGDLS and YYNGEE. The CDR3 runs 14 residues. Trimming at V came to 4 bases and at J to 9 bases, leaving 5 bases not matched to a gene. The CDR3 loop is CASSTSGGTSEQFF. Here the CDR3 DNA reads TGTGCCAGCAGCACTAGCGGGGGGACGAGTGAGCAGTTCTTC. Full variable domain (outside the CDR3, taken from reference TRBV9 and TRBJ2-1): DSGVTQTPKHLITATGQRVTLRCSPRSGDLSVYWYQQSLDQGLQFLIQYYNGEERAKGNILERFSAQQFPDLHSELNLSSLELGDSALYFCASSTSGGTSEQFFGPGTRLTVL.

The chain has TRBV4-2 and TRBJ2-2; TRBD2 aligns across 12 bases. The CDR3 is made up of 18 amino acids. CDR1 is LGHNA, CDR2 YNFKEQ, per germline. Losses at the gene ends were 0 bases for V and 3 bases for J; bases not matched to a gene: 5. The CDR3 DNA follows: TGTGCCAGCAGCCAAGAGACTAGCGGGAGAAGTGACACCGGGGAGCTGTTTTTT. This gives the protein CASSQETSGRSDTGELFF.

This chain's CDR3 is CASSLVGTGSTDTQYF. DNA for the CDR3: TGTGCCAGCAGCTTAGTCGGGACAGGTAGCACAGATACGCAGTATTTT. This chain connects TRBV7-2 to TRBJ2-3; 8 bases match TRBD1. The V and J ends lost 1 base and 0 bases, in that order; junction bases with no gene match: 3. The CDR3 is 16 amino acids. Germline V gene lookup returns CDR1 SGHTA and CDR2 FQGNSA.

The chain couples TRBV2 to TRBJ1-6; D perhaps matches TRBD1 (5 bases). The germline gives CDR1 SNHLY, CDR2 FYNNEI. This CDR3 has 16 residues. V dropped 4 bases and J dropped 5 bases, with 15 bases sitting between them. DNA of the CDR3: TGTGCCAGCAGTGGGAGGGACGAAGGTAATAATTCACCCCTCCACTTT. Translation gives CASSGRDEGNNSPLHF.

This chain uses TRBV7-9 with TRBJ2-5, with 9 bases aligning to TRBD1. Germline assignment: CDR1 SEHNR and CDR2 FQNEAQ (reference sequence). This CDR3 spans 17 amino acids. V shed 4 bases, J shed 4 bases, and the junction held 13 bases outside the gene matches. The CDR3 region is CASSYRVGQGQGETQYF. The CDR3 nucleotides are TGTGCCAGCAGCTACCGAGTCGGACAGGGGCAGGGAGAGACCCAGTACTTC.

The CDR3 loop reads CASSPWGVLKETQYF. The CDR3 DNA reads as TGTGCCAGCTCACCTTGGGGGGTGTTGAAAGAGACCCAGTACTTC. This sequence joins TRBV18 and TRBJ2-5, with D perhaps TRBD2 (6 bases). The germline CDR1 and CDR2 sequences are KGHSH and LQKENI. V was cut by 3 bases and J by 3 bases, with 14 bases left in between. This CDR3 has 15 residues.

V usage is TRBV7-3 and J usage is TRBJ2-7, with TRBD1 matching over 8 bases. The trim removed 5 bases at V and 4 bases at J, leaving 4 bases unmatched. The CDR3 has 13 amino acids. The germline CDR1 and CDR2 sequences are SGHTA and FQGTGA. The CDR3 DNA reads TGTGCCAGCAGCCCAGGGGGCGGATACGAGCAGTACTTC. Encoded protein: CASSPGGGYEQYF.

The genes are TRBV19 and TRBJ2-5; D gene uncertain. Trimming removed 6 bases from V and 1 base from J, with 9 bases in between. This CDR3 comprises 13 residues. The germline gives CDR1 LNHDA, CDR2 SQIVND (reference sequence). The CDR3 DNA reads TGTGCCAGTAGCCCTGTGCGCCAAGAGACCCAGTACTTC. Protein product: CASSPVRQETQYF.

The genes are TRBV2 and TRBJ2-2, with 9 positions matching TRBD2. The CDR3 length is 17 residues. Germline trimming cut 7 bases from V and 0 bases from J; bases unmatched to any gene: 9. From germline, CDR1 is SNHLY and CDR2 FYNNEI. The CDR3 protein is CASKSRGGGANTGELFF. The CDR3 region has the DNA TGTGCCAGCAAGAGTCGGGGCGGGGGGGCGAACACCGGGGAGCTGTTTTTT. Drawing the rest from reference TRBV2 and TRBJ2-2, the complete variable domain is EPEVTQTPSHQVTQMGQEVILRCVPISNHLYFYWYRQILGQKVEFLVSFYNNEISEKSEIFDDQFSVERPDGSNFTLKIRSTKLEDSAMYFCASKSRGGGANTGELFFGEGSRLTVL.